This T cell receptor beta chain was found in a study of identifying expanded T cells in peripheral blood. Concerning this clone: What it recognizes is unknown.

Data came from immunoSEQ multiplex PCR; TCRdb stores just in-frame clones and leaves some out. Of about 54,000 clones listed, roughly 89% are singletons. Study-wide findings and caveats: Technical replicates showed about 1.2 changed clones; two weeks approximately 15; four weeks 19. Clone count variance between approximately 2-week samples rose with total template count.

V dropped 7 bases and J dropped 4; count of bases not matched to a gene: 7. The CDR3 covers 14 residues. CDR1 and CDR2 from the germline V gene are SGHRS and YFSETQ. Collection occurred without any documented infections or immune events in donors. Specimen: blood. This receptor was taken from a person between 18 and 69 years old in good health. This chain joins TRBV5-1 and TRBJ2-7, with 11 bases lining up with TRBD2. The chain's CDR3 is CASGPTSGTYEQYF. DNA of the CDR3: TGCGCCAGCGGCCCGACTAGCGGGACATACGAGCAGTACTTC.